Presented here are 31 T cell receptor beta chains from one specimen sequenced in a study of blood T cell repertoires in COVID-19. Produced via immunoSEQ multiplex PCR; TCRdb's table is partial and in-frame only. The data show more than 120,000 clones, with roughly 84% seen just once and 3.9% held by the top ten. Material for sequencing was PBMCs or T cells enriched from blood (not recorded which). Every receptor here comes from a man aged 45-65 years in a cohort exposed to, infected with or recovered from COVID-19 (not recorded which).

This clone was observed a handful of times. This sequence joins TRBV6-1 and TRBJ1-2; TRBD1 might be the D (6 bases). Per germline, CDR1 MNHNS and CDR2 SASEGT. Trimming stripped 4 bases from V and 6 bases from J, with 21 bases between. The CDR3 is 16 amino acids. The CDR3 is CASSGGGGVVRDGYTF. The CDR3 region has the DNA TGTGCCAGCAGTGGCGGGGGGGGCGTCGTTCGGGATGGCTACACCTTC.

The CDR3 reads CASSPRGYEQYF. DNA of the CDR3: TGTGCCAGCTCACCGCGAGGCTACGAGCAGTACTTC. The J gene is TRBJ2-7, the V gene TRBV18; D uncertain. This CDR3 comprises 12 residues. Germline CDR1 reads KGHSH; CDR2 reads LQKENI. V was clipped by 3 bases and J by 3 bases, with 6 bases between them. The full variable domain, rest sourced from reference TRBV18 and TRBJ2-7, is NAGVMQNPRHLVRRRGQEARLRCSPMKGHSHVYWYRQLPEEGLKFMVYLQKENIIDESGMPKERFSAEFPKEGPSILRIQQVVRGDSAAYFCASSPRGYEQYFGPGTRLTVT.

The rearrangement joins TRBV27 to TRBJ1-2, with 11 positions matching TRBD1. Germline V gene lookup returns CDR1 MNHEY and CDR2 SMNVEV (reference sequence). This CDR3 has 15 amino acids. J gave up 3 bases and V 6 bases, and 6 bases lay outside the gene matches. This chain's CDR3 is CASRGGTGGDYGYTF. In DNA form, the CDR3 reads TGTGCCAGCAGAGGGGGGACAGGGGGAGACTATGGCTACACCTTC.

The gene calls are TRBV2 and TRBJ1-4; 9 bases align to TRBD1. V trimming: 4 bases; J trimming: 8 bases; junction bases outside the gene matches: 8. This CDR3 has 15 residues. Germline V gene lookup returns CDR1 SNHLY and CDR2 FYNNEI. CDR3 loop: CASSALDRGGEKLFF. The CDR3 DNA reads TGTGCCAGCAGTGCCCTCGACAGGGGGGGGGAAAAACTGTTTTTT. Full variable domain (outside the CDR3, taken from reference TRBV2 and TRBJ1-4): EPEVTQTPSHQVTQMGQEVILRCVPISNHLYFYWYRQILGQKVEFLVSFYNNEISEKSEIFDDQFSVERPDGSNFTLKIRSTKLEDSAMYFCASSALDRGGEKLFFGSGTQLSVL.

This clone was detected a few times. The rearrangement uses TRBV9 and TRBJ2-7; 11 nucleotides line up with TRBD2. With V trimmed by 1 base and J by 4 bases, 4 bases remained unmatched. The CDR3 totals 15 residues. Germline V CDR1 and CDR2: SGDLS, YYNGEE. CDR3 amino acids: CASSVHGLAGYEQYF. The CDR3 nucleotides read TGTGCCAGCAGCGTACATGGACTAGCGGGTTACGAGCAGTACTTC. Based on the CDR3 plus reference TRBV9 and TRBJ2-7, the full variable domain is DSGVTQTPKHLITATGQRVTLRCSPRSGDLSVYWYQQSLDQGLQFLIQYYNGEERAKGNILERFSAQQFPDLHSELNLSSLELGDSALYFCASSVHGLAGYEQYFGPGTRLTVT.

The chain combines TRBV27 with TRBJ2-3; TRBD2 aligns across 8 bases. Germline V gene lookup returns CDR1 MNHEY and CDR2 SMNVEV (reference sequence). Trimming took 2 bases from V and 2 from J; bases not matched to a gene: 3. This CDR3 contains 15 residues. The CDR3 loop reads CASSLTSGPTDTQYF. DNA for the CDR3: TGTGCCAGCAGTTTAACTAGCGGTCCCACAGATACGCAGTATTTT.

This chain uses TRBV6-5 with TRBJ2-7; D possibly corresponds to TRBD2 (6 bases). The CDR3 spans 13 residues. The V gene's germline CDR1 is MNHEY and CDR2 SVGAGI. Trimming stripped 3 bases from V and 7 bases from J, with 13 bases between. The CDR3 DNA is TGTGCCAGCAGTTATGGCGGGGTAGGGGAGCAGTACTTC. It yields the protein CASSYGGVGEQYF.

The rearrangement uses TRBV19 and TRBJ2-7; TRBD2 is a possible D gene (6 bases). This CDR3 region has 14 residues. Germline CDR1 reads LNHDA; CDR2 reads SQIVND (reference sequence). With 1 base removed from V and 4 bases from J, the gap between germline ends came to 11 bases. DNA of the CDR3: TGTGCCAGTAGTATAGCGGCGGGGCCATACGAGCAGTACTTC. Amino acids: CASSIAAGPYEQYF. The variable domain in full, with the rest retrieved from reference TRBV19 and TRBJ2-7, is DGGITQSPKYLFRKEGQNVTLSCEQNLNHDAMYWYRQDPGQGLRLIYYSQIVNDFQKGDIAEGYSVSREKKESFPLTVTSAQKNPTAFYLCASSIAAGPYEQYFGPGTRLTVT.

This clone was counted many times. V gene TRBV6-5 combines with J gene TRBJ1-5; 11 bases align to TRBD1. Germline V lookup: CDR1 MNHEY, CDR2 SVGAGI. The V segment lost 8 bases and the J segment 6 bases; nucleotides outside the gene matches: 3. This CDR3 has 13 residues. CDR3 nucleotide sequence: TGTGCCAGCGCCGGGACAGGGGGTCAGCCCCAGCATTTT. Protein sequence: CASAGTGGQPQHF.

This clone was detected once. The chain joins TRBV19 to TRBJ2-1; D perhaps matches TRBD2 (5 bases). Trimming left V 2 bases short and J 10 bases short, with 12 bases between. CDR1 is LNHDA, CDR2 SQIVND, per germline (reference sequence). CDR3 length equals 13 residues. The CDR3 region is CASSINSLGEQFF. Written as DNA, the CDR3 is TGTGCCAGTAGTATAAACTCACTAGGGGAGCAGTTCTTC.

The rearrangement links TRBV5-1 to TRBJ2-3; 8 positions agree with TRBD2. Trimming cost V 4 bases and J 5 bases; bases outside gene matches: 6. Germline CDR1 is SGHRS and CDR2 is YFSETQ. CDR3 length: 14 residues. The CDR3: CASSVGGAEDTQYF. The CDR3, as DNA: TGCGCCAGCAGCGTCGGGGGGGCCGAAGATACGCAGTATTTT. Full variable domain (missing parts from reference TRBV5-1 and TRBJ2-3): KAGVTQTPRYLIKTRGQQVTLSCSPISGHRSVSWYQQTPGQGLQFLFEYFSETQRNKGNFPGRFSGRQFSNSRSEMNVSTLELGDSALYLCASSVGGAEDTQYFGPGTRLTVL.

The chain couples TRBV18 to TRBJ1-6; tentative D call: TRBD1 (6 bases). Germline values: CDR1 KGHSH, CDR2 LQKENI. The CDR3 is made up of 16 amino acids. V was clipped by 5 bases and J by 0 bases, with 11 bases between them. The DNA for the CDR3 is TGTGCCAGCTCAATTACAGGGAGCTCCTATAATTCACCCCTCCACTTT. Protein: CASSITGSSYNSPLHF.

The chain has TRBV27 and TRBJ2-1, with TRBD2 as a possible D gene (5 bases). V lost 11 bases and J lost 2, with 10 bases in between. The germline gives CDR1 MNHEY, CDR2 SMNVEV (reference sequence). The CDR3 totals 12 residues. CDR3 bases: TGTGCCTCCTGGGGAGCCTACAATGAGCAGTTCTTC. It specifies CASWGAYNEQFF.

This chain uses TRBV11-3 with TRBJ2-1; 12 bases fit TRBD2. The germline gives CDR1 SGHNT, CDR2 YENEEA. J gave up 7 bases and V 0 bases, and 10 bases lay outside the gene matches. The CDR3 is 18 residues long. The CDR3 DNA reads TGTGCCAGCAGCTTAGAACCTCCTAGCGGGGGGGCTGCGAATGAGCAGTTCTTC. This gives the protein CASSLEPPSGGAANEQFF. The full variable domain, with the rest looked up from reference TRBV11-3 and TRBJ2-1, is EAGVVQSPRYKIIEKKQPVAFWCNPISGHNTLYWYLQNLGQGPELLIRYENEEAVDDSQLPKDRFSAERLKGVDSTLKIQPAELGDSAVYLCASSLEPPSGGAANEQFFGPGTRLTVL.

The chain couples TRBV4-3 to TRBJ2-5, with TRBD2 identical over 7 bases. The CDR3 consists of 15 residues. V lost 1 base to trimming and J lost 4 bases; unmatched junction nucleotides: 6. The germline V gene encodes CDR1 LGHNA and CDR2 YSLEER. The CDR3, as DNA: TGCGCCAGCAGCCAAGTGTTGTGGGGGGGAGAGACCCAGTACTTC. This encodes CASSQVLWGGETQYF.

The rearrangement uses TRBV5-1 and TRBJ2-3; D perhaps matches TRBD2 (7 bases). The CDR3 loop spans 17 amino acids. The V gene lost 4 bases and the J gene lost 2 bases, with 20 bases spanning the gap. Germline V gene sequence: CDR1 SGHRS, CDR2 YFSETQ. The CDR3 loop is CASSTSGQGGATDTQYF. CDR3 sequence (DNA): TGCGCCAGCAGCACCTCTGGGCAAGGGGGGGCCACAGATACGCAGTATTTT.

V gene TRBV18 combines with J gene TRBJ1-6; a possible D gene is TRBD1 (6 bases). Germline V lookup: CDR1 KGHSH, CDR2 LQKENI. Trimming cost V 2 bases and J 5 bases, with 10 bases left between them. This CDR3 comprises 15 residues. The CDR3 protein is CASSPSGHNNSPLHF. The CDR3 bases are TGTGCCAGCTCACCATCGGGACATAATAATTCACCCCTCCACTTT.

The V and J genes are TRBV10-2 and TRBJ2-1, with D possibly TRBD1 on 6 matching bases. V gave up 7 bases and J gave up 14 bases, with 15 bases separating them. The CDR3 contains 11 residues. Per germline, CDR1 WSHSY and CDR2 SAAADI. CDR3 loop: CASTEGGLEFF. The CDR3 DNA follows: TGCGCCAGCACCGAAGGGGGTTTGGAGTTCTTC.

The rearrangement links TRBV19 to TRBJ2-7, with D possibly being TRBD1 (7 bases). There are 14 residues in the CDR3. Germline V lookup: CDR1 LNHDA, CDR2 SQIVND (reference sequence). V lost 1 base and J lost 6, with 13 bases in between. In DNA, the CDR3 is TGTGCCAGTAGTATAGTTGGAGGGGGCGCCGAGCAGTACTTC. This translates into CASSIVGGGAEQYF.

This clone appeared a single time. The genes are TRBV18 and TRBJ2-7; TRBD1 matches 9 bases. Germline CDR1 is KGHSH and CDR2 is LQKENI. This CDR3 has 16 amino acids. V lost 6 bases and J lost 0; bases outside the gene matches: 9. The CDR3 reads CASSRFQTGGSYEQYF. As DNA, the CDR3 is TGTGCCAGCTCCCGATTTCAGACAGGGGGCTCCTACGAGCAGTACTTC.

The V call is TRBV30, the J call TRBJ2-7; D gene uncertain. Per the germline V gene, CDR1 is GTSNPN and CDR2 is SVGIG (reference sequence). The CDR3 spans 11 residues. V was trimmed by 4 bases and J by 6 bases, leaving 10 bases between them. DNA of the CDR3: TGTGCCTGGACAGTCAATGGCGAGCAGTACTTC. Its protein is CAWTVNGEQYF.

The chain is built from TRBV30 and TRBJ1-2, with 9 positions matching TRBD1. The CDR3 runs to 13 residues. The junction had 10 bases not matched to a gene; V was cut back by 6 bases and J by 8 bases. Germline CDR1 reads GTSNPN; CDR2 reads SVGIG (reference sequence). The CDR3 sequence: CACTPGQGRGYTF. The DNA of the CDR3 is TGTGCCTGTACCCCGGGACAGGGTCGCGGCTACACCTTC.

This chain links TRBV12-2 with TRBJ2-2; the table's D call TRBD2 went unverified against the DNA. TRBV12-2 is a pseudogene locus. The CDR3 runs 14 residues. CDR3 nucleotide sequence: TGTGCAAGTCGCTTAGCGAGGGCCCCCGGGGAGCTGTTTTTT. Protein: CASRLARAPGELFF.

The gene calls are TRBV18 and TRBJ1-2, with a possible D match to TRBD1 (5 bases). Germline V gene lookup returns CDR1 KGHSH and CDR2 LQKENI. The CDR3 runs 14 residues. V lost 5 bases to trimming and J lost 6 bases, with 16 bases between them. The CDR3 protein is CASSLIGEAHGYTF. CDR3 sequence (DNA): TGTGCCAGCTCATTGATAGGGGAGGCGCATGGCTACACCTTC.

The chain uses TRBV18 and TRBJ2-2, with D perhaps matching TRBD1 (7 bases). Trimming cost V 2 bases and J 4 bases, with 11 bases left between them. This CDR3 has 15 residues. Germline V gives CDR1 KGHSH, CDR2 LQKENI. CDR3 bases: TGTGCCAGCTCACCAAGACAGGGAGGCACCGGGGAGCTGTTTTTT. The encoded protein is CASSPRQGGTGELFF.

The rearrangement uses TRBV6-1 and TRBJ1-5; 8 nucleotides align to TRBD1. The CDR3 loop spans 16 amino acids. Trimming cost V 3 bases and J 2 bases; bases outside gene matches: 6. CDR1 and CDR2 (germline): MNHNS, SASEGT. For the CDR3, the DNA is TGTGCCAGCAGTGACAGGGGGCGCCTGGGCAATCAGCCCCAGCATTTT. Amino acids: CASSDRGRLGNQPQHF.

The J gene is TRBJ2-1, the V gene TRBV14; 8 positions agree with TRBD2. This CDR3 contains 16 residues. J gave up 6 bases and V 3 bases, and 10 bases lay outside the gene matches. Germline CDR1 is SGHDN and CDR2 is FVKESK. CDR3 in amino acids: CASSHLGGTRSNEQFF. Here the CDR3 DNA reads TGTGCCAGCAGCCATCTAGGGGGGACTAGGTCCAATGAGCAGTTCTTC.

V is TRBV19 and J is TRBJ1-6, with TRBD1 matching over 7 bases. CDR1 LNHDA and CDR2 SQIVND come from the germline V gene (reference sequence). The CDR3 sequence is 16 residues long. J was trimmed by 0 bases and V by 5 bases; bases with no gene match: 4. CDR3: CASSPQGSSYNSPLHF. The CDR3 bases are TGTGCCAGTAGTCCACAGGGGAGCTCCTATAATTCACCCCTCCACTTT.

The chain couples TRBV18 to TRBJ1-2; weak D call: TRBD1 (5 bases). Between the trimmed V and J ends, which lost 6 bases and 8 bases, there was a span of 13 bases. The CDR3 spans 12 residues. Germline V lookup: CDR1 KGHSH, CDR2 LQKENI. CDR3 amino acids: CASSDRFRGYTF. The CDR3 DNA reads as TGTGCCAGCTCCGACAGATTTCGGGGCTACACCTTC.

The chain has TRBV6-1 and TRBJ1-1, with D hard to call. CDR3 length: 13 amino acids. V was clipped by 2 bases and J by 6 bases, with 10 bases between them. Germline values: CDR1 MNHNS, CDR2 SASEGT. CDR3 in amino acids: CASSEQVLAEAFF. In DNA, the CDR3 is TGTGCCAGCAGTGAACAGGTTCTCGCTGAAGCTTTCTTT.

This chain connects TRBV4-3 to TRBJ1-2; D not certain. V dropped 4 bases and J dropped 0 bases, with 9 bases sitting between them. CDR1 LGHNA and CDR2 YSLEER come from the germline V gene. The CDR3 has 14 amino acids. The CDR3 DNA is TGCGCCAGCAGCCCCCGGGGAGCTAACTATGGCTACACCTTC. This sequence encodes CASSPRGANYGYTF.